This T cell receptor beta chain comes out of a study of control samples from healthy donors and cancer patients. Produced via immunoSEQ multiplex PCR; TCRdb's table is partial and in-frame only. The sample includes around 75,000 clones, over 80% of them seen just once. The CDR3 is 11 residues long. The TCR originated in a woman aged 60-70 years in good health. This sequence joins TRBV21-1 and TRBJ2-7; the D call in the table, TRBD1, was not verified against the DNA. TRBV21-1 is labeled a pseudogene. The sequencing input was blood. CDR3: CASSKGSRANF. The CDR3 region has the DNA TGTGCCAGCAGCAAAGGGAGCAGGGCCAACTTC.